This is a list of T cell receptor beta chains from one sample in a study of PD-1 blockade in classical Hodgkin lymphoma. The repertoire was sequenced with immunoSEQ multiplex PCR; TCRdb's copy has only in-frame clones and lacks some. The sample includes roughly 100,000 clones, more than 70% of them seen just once. Sequenced material: peripheral blood mononuclear cells (PBMCs), taken before the fourth cycle of nivolumab. The receptors originated from a human donor with classical Hodgkin lymphoma. CDR3s include the opening cysteine and the closing phenylalanine or tryptophan. Only part of the rows carry a size: once, few, many, or a class if the clone is expanded.

cdr3_length clone_size j_call v_call cdr3_aa
16 NA TRBJ1-1 TRBV4-2 CASSQIGTPWNTEAFF
16 NA TRBJ2-1 TRBV11-2 CASSLDPAGGSDEQFF
11 NA TRBJ2-5 TRBV5-4 CASSWAETQYF
15 once TRBJ2-2 TRBV4-1 CASSQGGRSTGELFF
14 NA TRBJ2-3 TRBV5-1 CASSTDRLTDTQYF
14 NA TRBJ1-1 TRBV6-1 CASSESVGGRKAFF
16 NA TRBJ1-1 TRBV6-5 CASSLAGFLGWTEAFF
13 NA TRBJ2-5 TRBV27 CASSSSVRGTQYF
15 NA TRBJ1-1 TRBV6-5 CASSYLLGSRAEAFF
13 NA TRBJ1-5 TRBV30 CAWSTGGNQPQHF
16 NA TRBJ1-5 TRBV15 CATSRDPGRGRGNQHF
12 NA TRBJ2-7 TRBV25-1 CASKREGYEQYF
14 few TRBJ1-1 TRBV7-9 CASSEARVNTEAFF
13 few TRBJ1-2 TRBV5-1 CASSLAVDDGYTF
13 NA TRBJ1-1 TRBV7-6 CASSSDQNTEAFF
15 NA TRBJ2-1 TRBV5-6 CASSLTGTIYNEQFF
14 NA TRBJ2-7 TRBV28 CASAWGQLRYEQYF
13 NA TRBJ2-7 TRBV7-9 CASSPDAAYEQYF
16 NA TRBJ1-2 TRBV27 CASSLSGQDTNYGYTF
15 NA TRBJ1-2 TRBV6-4 CASRRSTGPIYGYTF
15 NA TRBJ2-7 TRBV7-2 CASSLEAGGFAEQYF
13 once TRBJ2-1 TRBV11-2 CASSLGWGNEQFF
13 NA TRBJ2-1 TRBV4-3 CASSQEWGIQQFF